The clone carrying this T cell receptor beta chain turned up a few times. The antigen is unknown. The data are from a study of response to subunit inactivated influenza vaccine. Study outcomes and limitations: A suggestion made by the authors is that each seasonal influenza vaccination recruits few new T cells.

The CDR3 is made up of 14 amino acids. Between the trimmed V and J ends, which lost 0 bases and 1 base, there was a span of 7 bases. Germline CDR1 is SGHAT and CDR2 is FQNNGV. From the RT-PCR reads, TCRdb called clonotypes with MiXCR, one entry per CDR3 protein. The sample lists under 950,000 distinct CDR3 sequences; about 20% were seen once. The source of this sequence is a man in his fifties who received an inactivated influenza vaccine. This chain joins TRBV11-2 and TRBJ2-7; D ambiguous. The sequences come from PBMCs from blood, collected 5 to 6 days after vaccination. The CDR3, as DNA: TGTGCCAGCAGCTTAGACGCCCTTTCCTACGAGCAGTACTTC. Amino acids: CASSLDALSYEQYF.